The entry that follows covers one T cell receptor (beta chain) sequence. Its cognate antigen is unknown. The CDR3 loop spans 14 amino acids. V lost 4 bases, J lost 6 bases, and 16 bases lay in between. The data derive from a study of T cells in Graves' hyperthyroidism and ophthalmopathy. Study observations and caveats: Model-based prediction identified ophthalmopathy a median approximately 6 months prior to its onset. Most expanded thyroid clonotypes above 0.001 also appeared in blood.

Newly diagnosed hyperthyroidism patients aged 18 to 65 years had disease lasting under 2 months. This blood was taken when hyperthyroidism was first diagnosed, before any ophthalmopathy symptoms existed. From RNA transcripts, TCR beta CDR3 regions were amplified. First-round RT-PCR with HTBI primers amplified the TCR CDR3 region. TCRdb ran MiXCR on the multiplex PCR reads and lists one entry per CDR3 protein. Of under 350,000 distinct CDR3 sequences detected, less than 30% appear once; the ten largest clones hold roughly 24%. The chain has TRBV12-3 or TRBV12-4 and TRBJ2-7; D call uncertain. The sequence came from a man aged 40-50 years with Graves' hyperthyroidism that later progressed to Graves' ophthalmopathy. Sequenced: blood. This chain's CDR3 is CASSYSPVNGEQYF. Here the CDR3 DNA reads TGTGCCAGCAGTTACTCGCCGGTAAACGGCGAGCAGTACTTC.